This T cell receptor (beta chain) originates from a study of memory CD4+ T cells and cytomegalovirus serostatus. The wider study: This sample comes from healthy Belgian adults, 9 CMV seropositive, 24 seronegative.

Method: immunoSEQ multiplex PCR; TCRdb's copy keeps in-frame clones and lacks some. The sample lists about 64,000 clones, 60% to 80% seen once, with 0.88% in the top ten. The sort gate was single viable CD3+CD4+CD8-CD45RO+ cells for memory CD4+ T cells. Serostatus was set by detecting CMV pp150, pp28, p38, p52 IgG. This clone was detected only a few times. This receptor was obtained from an adult in good health and CMV-seronegative. The sequencing input was memory CD4+ T cells from blood.

CDR3 region: CASSDVGLAGSEQYF. The CDR3 DNA follows: TGTGCCAGCAGTGATGTGGGACTAGCGGGGTCCGAGCAGTACTTC. The rearrangement joins TRBV2 to TRBJ2-7; 13 bases line up with TRBD2. The CDR3 spans 15 residues. V trimming: 3 bases; J trimming: 6 bases; junction bases outside the gene matches: 5. The V gene's germline CDR1 is SNHLY and CDR2 FYNNEI.